The clone carrying this T cell receptor beta chain is called medium-sized based on its frequency. Its antigen is currently unknown. This record comes from a study of CXCR3-negative and CXCR3-positive naive CD8 T cells. Study-level results: CXCR3-positive naive cells had more hydrophobic TRB CDR3s than CXCR3-negative naive cells.

It was by 5' RACE with UMI labels that the TRB cDNA libraries were prepared. TCRdb re-called the 5' RACE reads; every CDR3 protein appears as one record, without DNA. The sample features 50,000 to 65,000 distinct CDR3 sequences, with around 1.5% in its top ten. Naive cells were sorted as CD45RO-, CCR7+, CD27+ and CD95-. The CDR3 totals 15 residues. Per germline, CDR1 SGHRS and CDR2 YFSETQ. The clonotype originates from a human donor in good health. Some clones in this sample may be carry-over from other donors' samples. V and J are TRBV5-1 and TRBJ2-7; no DNA is available, so the TRBD1 call from TCRdb remains unchecked. Material for sequencing was naive CXCR3- CD8+ T cells from blood. Sample subset: CD45RO-CCR7+CD27+CD95- naive CD8+ T cells lacking CXCR3 (TNR3-). The CDR3 loop is CASSLGDRVFDEQYF.